This entry lists 6 T cell receptor beta chains sequenced from one sample in a study of shared clonotypes between healthy human individuals (TCRdb year 2020). Libraries were constructed by the immunoSEQ multiplex PCR assay. TCRdb re-hosts the immuneACCESS table, in-frame sequences only. Its copies lack some clones; in the studies checked, an unresolved V gene accounts for under half of them, and the cause for the rest is not known. Counted in this sample were about 2 million clones; about 95% of them appeared once. The top ten clonotypes cover 1.2% of the sample. CD8 naive samples were obtained by positive selection for CCR7 among CD45RO-negative cells, yielding a CD45RA+CCR7+ population from which TemRA cells were excluded. Sequences were obtained from naive CD8+ T cells sorted from blood. The cell subset or site label for this specimen denotes: CD45RA+CCR7+. These receptors were taken from a man between 18 and 29 years old in good health.

With regard to this clone: This sample also contains other DNA sequences that code for the same CDR3. V usage is TRBV7-9 and J usage is TRBJ2-2; D is undetermined. The germline V gene has CDR1 SEHNR and CDR2 FQNEAQ (reference sequence). The CDR3 consists of 14 residues. The ends were cut back, 4 bases at V and 5 bases at J, with 11 bases in the middle. CDR3 DNA sequence: TGTGCCAGCAGCTCCACCGGGCCAACCGGGGAGCTGTTTTTT. It yields the protein CASSSTGPTGELFF.

The J gene is TRBJ2-5, the V gene TRBV7-8; 12 bases align to TRBD1. The J segment lost 5 bases and the V segment lost 2 bases, leaving 15 bases of the junction unmatched. CDR1 and CDR2 (germline): SGHVS, FQNEAQ. This CDR3 is built from 19 residues. DNA of the CDR3: TGTGCCAGCAGCTTAAATTTTGAGGGACAGGGGGCTTTGTGGGAGACCCAGTACTTC. Its translation: CASSLNFEGQGALWETQYF. The entire variable domain, with the rest obtained from reference TRBV7-8 and TRBJ2-5, is as follows: GAGVSQSPRYKVAKRGQDVALRCDPISGHVSLFWYQQALGQGPEFLTYFQNEAQLDKSGLPSDRFFAERPEGSVSTLKIQRTQQEDSAVYLCASSLNFEGQGALWETQYFGPGTRLLVL.

This clone was detected only a few times. J is TRBJ1-6 and V is TRBV28, with 9 nucleotides matching TRBD1. Unmatched junction bases numbered 2, after V lost 3 bases and J lost 8 bases. The germline CDR1 and CDR2 sequences are MDHEN and SYDVKM. This CDR3 has 14 amino acids. The DNA for the CDR3 is TGTGCCAGCAGTTTGGGGGACAGGGATTCACCCCTCCACTTT. Translation gives CASSLGDRDSPLHF.

The V and J genes are TRBV4-1 and TRBJ2-7; possibly TRBD2 for D (7 bases). CDR1 and CDR2 (germline): MGHRA, YSYEKL. The V and J ends lost 3 bases and 2 bases respectively, with 14 bases between them. The CDR3 length is 15 residues. The CDR3 coding sequence is TGCGCCAGCAGCCAGACGGGGGAGGGGGCCTACGAGCAGTACTTC. This sequence encodes CASSQTGEGAYEQYF.

The chain joins TRBV5-4 to TRBJ2-7; possibly TRBD1 for D (5 bases). This CDR3 has 16 amino acids. Trimming left V 4 bases short and J 2 bases short, with 19 bases between. Looked up from germline, CDR1 is SGHNT and CDR2 is YYREEE (reference sequence). The DNA of the CDR3 is TGTGCCAGCAGCAAAAGTAATGGCAGGGATCCCTACGAGCAGTACTTC. It encodes CASSKSNGRDPYEQYF. Variable domain in full (rest from reference TRBV5-4 and TRBJ2-7): ETGVTQSPTHLIKTRGQQVTLRCSSQSGHNTVSWYQQALGQGPQFIFQYYREEENGRGNFPPRFSGLQFPNYSSELNVNALELDDSALYLCASSKSNGRDPYEQYFGPGTRLTVT.

The rearrangement uses TRBV27 and TRBJ2-7, with 11 bases aligning to TRBD2. Germline V gene sequence: CDR1 MNHEY, CDR2 SMNVEV (reference sequence). The CDR3 is made up of 15 amino acids. J was trimmed by 2 bases and V by 5 bases; bases with no gene match: 5. Here the CDR3 reads CASSPIAGGPYEQYF. CDR3 coding DNA: TGTGCCAGCAGTCCCATAGCGGGGGGGCCCTACGAGCAGTACTTC.